The 3 T cell receptor beta chains in this list originate from one sample, sequenced in a study of T cells in Graves' hyperthyroidism and ophthalmopathy. The investigators amplified TCR beta CDR3 regions from RNA transcripts. HTBI primers drove first-round RT-PCR of the TCR CDR3. MiXCR was run by TCRdb on the multiplex PCR reads, yielding one entry per CDR3 protein. The table records over 200,000 distinct CDR3 sequences, roughly 14% of them present only once. Sequencing used blood. These receptors were obtained from a woman between 40 and 55 years old with Graves' hyperthyroidism that later progressed to Graves' ophthalmopathy.

Many counts were recorded for this clonotype. The chain joins TRBV7-9 to TRBJ1-1, with 8 bases lining up with TRBD1. Looked up from germline, CDR1 is SEHNR and CDR2 is FQNEAQ (reference sequence). CDR3 length: 13 amino acids. Trimming removed 5 bases from V and 5 bases from J; junction bases left unmatched: 4. The CDR3 region has the DNA TGTGCCAGCAGCGGACAGGGTCGTACTGAAGCTTTCTTT. This translates into CASSGQGRTEAFF.

The chain has TRBV19 and TRBJ2-2, with D unresolved. The CDR3 is 13 residues long. Germline V gene lookup returns CDR1 LNHDA and CDR2 SQIVND (reference sequence). The V end was cut by 3 bases, the J end by 5 bases, with 7 bases between. The chain's CDR3 is CASSMVGTGELFF. The CDR3 DNA reads TGTGCCAGTAGTATGGTGGGGACCGGGGAGCTGTTTTTT.

The CDR3 here is CASSLGLAGGPPTDTQYF. In nucleotides, the CDR3 is TGTGCCAGCAGTTTGGGACTAGCGGGGGGACCGCCCACAGATACGCAGTATTTT. The J gene is TRBJ2-3, the V gene TRBV6-5; 15 bases fit TRBD2. Germline lookup yields CDR1 MNHEY and CDR2 SVGAGI. The ends lost 4 bases at V and 2 bases at J; junction bases unmatched: 7. This CDR3 is built from 18 residues.